This TCR beta chain appears in the sequencing data of a study of blood T cell repertoires in COVID-19. About the study: The origin of the acute and convalescent COVID-19 samples was the United States, Italy and Spain. T cells, B-cell-depleted T cells, or PBMCs supplied cDNA or gDNA.

Clinical history reported by participants formed the basis on which cohorts were assigned. Study processing details: Estimated nucleated cell counts came from reference gene primer amplification. Here immunoSEQ multiplex PCR was the method, and the copy in TCRdb shows in-frame clones only, minus some. For V, J and clone size, that table is used; D and trimming come from the DNA. The sample yields 250,000 to 350,000 clones, approximately 90% seen once. The length of the CDR3 is 14 residues. Germline V lookup: CDR1 MDHEN, CDR2 SYDVKM. The V gene end was trimmed by 8 bases and the J gene end by 6 bases; junction bases not matched to a gene: 9.

The chain uses TRBV28 and TRBJ2-2; 7 bases are a match to TRBD2. The specimen was PBMCs or T cells enriched from blood (not recorded which). The origin of this receptor is a woman in her thirties or forties who had recovered from COVID-19. The chain's CDR3 is CASLREVGSGELFF. In DNA form, the CDR3 reads TGTGCCAGCCTTCGGGAGGTGGGGTCCGGGGAGCTGTTTTTT.